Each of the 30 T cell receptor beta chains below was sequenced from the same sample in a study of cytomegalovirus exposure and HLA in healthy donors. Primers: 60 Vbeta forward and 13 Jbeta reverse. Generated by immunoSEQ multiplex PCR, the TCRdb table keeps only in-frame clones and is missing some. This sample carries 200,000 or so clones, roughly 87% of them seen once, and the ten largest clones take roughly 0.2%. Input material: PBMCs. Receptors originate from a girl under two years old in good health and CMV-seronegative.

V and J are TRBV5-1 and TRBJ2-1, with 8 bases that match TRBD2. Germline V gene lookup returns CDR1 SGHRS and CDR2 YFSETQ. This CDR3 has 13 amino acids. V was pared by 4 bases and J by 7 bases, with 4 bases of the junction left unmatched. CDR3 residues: CASSATGGNEQFF. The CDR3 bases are TGCGCCAGCAGCGCTACGGGAGGGAATGAGCAGTTCTTC. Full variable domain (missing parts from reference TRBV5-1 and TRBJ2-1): KAGVTQTPRYLIKTRGQQVTLSCSPISGHRSVSWYQQTPGQGLQFLFEYFSETQRNKGNFPGRFSGRQFSNSRSEMNVSTLELGDSALYLCASSATGGNEQFFGPGTRLTVL.

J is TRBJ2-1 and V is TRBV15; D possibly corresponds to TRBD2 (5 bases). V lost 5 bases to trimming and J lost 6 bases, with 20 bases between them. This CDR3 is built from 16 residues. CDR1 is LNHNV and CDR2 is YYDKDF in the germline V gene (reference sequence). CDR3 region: CATSLGWGTRGNEQFF. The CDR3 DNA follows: TGTGCCACCAGCTTAGGTTGGGGTACTAGAGGCAATGAGCAGTTCTTC.

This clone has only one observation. The CDR3 reads CSVEREGYGYTF. The DNA of the CDR3 is TGCAGCGTTGAGAGGGAGGGGTATGGCTACACCTTC. The chain couples TRBV29-1 to TRBJ1-2; weak D call: TRBD1 (5 bases). The germline V and J ends were trimmed by 3 bases and 5 bases, with 10 bases remaining between them. This CDR3 region has 12 residues. Germline lookup yields CDR1 SQVTM and CDR2 ANQGSEA.

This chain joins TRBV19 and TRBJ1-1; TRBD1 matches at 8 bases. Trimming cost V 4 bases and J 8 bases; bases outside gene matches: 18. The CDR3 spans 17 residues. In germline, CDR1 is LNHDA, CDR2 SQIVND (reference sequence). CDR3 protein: CASSTPDRGRPFMEAFF. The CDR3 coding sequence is TGTGCCAGTAGTACCCCCGACAGGGGTCGGCCTTTTATGGAAGCTTTCTTT.

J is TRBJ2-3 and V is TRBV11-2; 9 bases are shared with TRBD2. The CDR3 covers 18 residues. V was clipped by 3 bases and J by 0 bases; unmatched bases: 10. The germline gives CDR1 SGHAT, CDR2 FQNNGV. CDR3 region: CASSLPSGLAGSTDTQYF. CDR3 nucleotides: TGTGCCAGCAGCTTGCCCTCTGGGCTAGCGGGAAGCACAGATACGCAGTATTTT.

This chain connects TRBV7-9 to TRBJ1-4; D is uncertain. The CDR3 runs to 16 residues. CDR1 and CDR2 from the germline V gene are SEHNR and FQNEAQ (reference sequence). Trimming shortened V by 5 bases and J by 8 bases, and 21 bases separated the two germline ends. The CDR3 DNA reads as TGTGCCAGCAGCCGGGGAACCTACGCAGGTTACGAAAAACTGTTTTTT. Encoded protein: CASSRGTYAGYEKLFF. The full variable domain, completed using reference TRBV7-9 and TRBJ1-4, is DTGVSQNPRHKITKRGQNVTFRCDPISEHNRLYWYRQTLGQGPEFLTYFQNEAQLEKSRLLSDRFSAERPKGSFSTLEIQRTEQGDSAMYLCASSRGTYAGYEKLFFGSGTQLSVL.

CDR3 loop: CASSQEALAGTDTQYF. CDR3 sequence (DNA): TGCGCCAGCAGCCAAGAGGCCCTAGCGGGCACAGATACGCAGTATTTT. J is TRBJ2-3 and V is TRBV4-1; 7 nucleotides agree with TRBD2. Unmatched junction bases numbered 4, after V lost 0 bases and J lost 1 base. The length of the CDR3 is 16 residues. Germline V CDR1 and CDR2: MGHRA, YSYEKL.

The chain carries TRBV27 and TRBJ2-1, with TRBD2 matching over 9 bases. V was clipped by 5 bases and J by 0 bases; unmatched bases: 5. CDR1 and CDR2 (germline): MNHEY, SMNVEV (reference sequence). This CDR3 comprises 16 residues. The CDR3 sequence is CASSPLAGASYNEQFF. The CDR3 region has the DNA TGTGCCAGCAGTCCTTTAGCGGGAGCCTCCTACAATGAGCAGTTCTTC.

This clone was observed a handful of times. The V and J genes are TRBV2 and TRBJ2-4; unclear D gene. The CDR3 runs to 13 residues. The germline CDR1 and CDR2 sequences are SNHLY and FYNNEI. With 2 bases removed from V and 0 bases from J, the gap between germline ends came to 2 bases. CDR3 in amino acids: CASSELAKNIQYF. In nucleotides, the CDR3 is TGTGCCAGCAGTGAACTAGCCAAAAACATTCAGTACTTC.

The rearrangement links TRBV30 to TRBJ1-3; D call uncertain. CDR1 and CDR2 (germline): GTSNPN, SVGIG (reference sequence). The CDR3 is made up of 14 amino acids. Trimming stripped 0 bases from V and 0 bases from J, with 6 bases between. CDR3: CAWSVSFSGNTIYF. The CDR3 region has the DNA TGTGCCTGGAGTGTTTCATTCTCTGGAAACACCATATATTTT. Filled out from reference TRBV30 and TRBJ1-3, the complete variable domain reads SQTIHQWPATLVQPVGSPLSLECTVEGTSNPNLYWYRQAAGRGLQLLFYSVGIGQISSEVPQNLSASRPQDRQFILSSKKLLLSDSGFYLCAWSVSFSGNTIYFGEGSWLTVV.

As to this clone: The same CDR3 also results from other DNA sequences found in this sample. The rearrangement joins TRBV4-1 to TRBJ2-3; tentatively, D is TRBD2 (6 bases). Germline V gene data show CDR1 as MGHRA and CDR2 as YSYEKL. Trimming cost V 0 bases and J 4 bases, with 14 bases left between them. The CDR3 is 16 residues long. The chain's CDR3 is CASSQETGAVADTQYF. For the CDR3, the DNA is TGCGCCAGCAGCCAAGAGACGGGAGCTGTAGCAGATACGCAGTATTTT.

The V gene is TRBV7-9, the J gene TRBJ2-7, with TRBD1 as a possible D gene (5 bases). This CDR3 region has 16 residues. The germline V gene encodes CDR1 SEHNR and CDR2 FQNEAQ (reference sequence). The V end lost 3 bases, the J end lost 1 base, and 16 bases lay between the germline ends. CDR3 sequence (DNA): TGTGCCAGCAGCTTCCAAACTACGACAGCGTCCTACGAGCAGTACTTC. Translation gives CASSFQTTTASYEQYF. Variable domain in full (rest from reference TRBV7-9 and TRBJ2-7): DTGVSQNPRHKITKRGQNVTFRCDPISEHNRLYWYRQTLGQGPEFLTYFQNEAQLEKSRLLSDRFSAERPKGSFSTLEIQRTEQGDSAMYLCASSFQTTTASYEQYFGPGTRLTVT.

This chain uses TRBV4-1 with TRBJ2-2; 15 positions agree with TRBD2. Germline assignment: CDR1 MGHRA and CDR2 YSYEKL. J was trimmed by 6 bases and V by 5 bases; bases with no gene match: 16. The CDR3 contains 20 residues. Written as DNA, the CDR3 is TGCGCCAGCAGCGAAAGGTCCGGACTAGCGGGGGGGCGATTCCCCGGGGAGCTGTTTTTT. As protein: CASSERSGLAGGRFPGELFF.

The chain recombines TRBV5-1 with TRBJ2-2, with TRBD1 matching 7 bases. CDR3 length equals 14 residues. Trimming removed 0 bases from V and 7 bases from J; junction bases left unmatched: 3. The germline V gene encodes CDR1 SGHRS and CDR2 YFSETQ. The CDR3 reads CASSLAGGVGELFF. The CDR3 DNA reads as TGCGCCAGCAGCTTGGCAGGGGGTGTCGGGGAGCTGTTTTTT.

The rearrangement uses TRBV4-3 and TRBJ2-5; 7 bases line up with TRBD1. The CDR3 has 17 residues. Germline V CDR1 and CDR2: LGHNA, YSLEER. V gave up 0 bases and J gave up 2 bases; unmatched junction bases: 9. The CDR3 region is CASSQEGSGTEQETQYF. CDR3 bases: TGCGCCAGCAGCCAAGAGGGGTCCGGGACAGAGCAAGAGACCCAGTACTTC.

CDR3: CASSDRLAGGSYEQYF. In DNA form, the CDR3 reads TGTGCCAGCAGCGACAGACTAGCGGGAGGGTCCTACGAGCAGTACTTC. The chain joins TRBV7-8 to TRBJ2-7; TRBD2 agrees at 14 bases. With 5 bases clipped from V and 1 base from J, the junction kept 4 bases outside the gene matches. There are 16 residues in the CDR3. Per germline, CDR1 SGHVS and CDR2 FQNEAQ.

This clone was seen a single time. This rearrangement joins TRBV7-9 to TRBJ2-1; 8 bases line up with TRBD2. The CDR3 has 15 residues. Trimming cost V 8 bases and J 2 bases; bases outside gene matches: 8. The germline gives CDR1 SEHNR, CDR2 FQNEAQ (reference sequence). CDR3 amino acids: CASYMSGGPYNEQFF. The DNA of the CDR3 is TGTGCCAGCTATATGAGCGGGGGCCCCTACAATGAGCAGTTCTTC.

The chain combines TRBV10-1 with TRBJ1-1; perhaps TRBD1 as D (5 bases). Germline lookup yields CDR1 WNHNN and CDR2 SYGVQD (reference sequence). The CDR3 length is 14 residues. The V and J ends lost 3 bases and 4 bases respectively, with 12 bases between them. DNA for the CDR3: TGCGCCAGCAGTGAAGGGGCACTGGGCACTGAAGCTTTCTTT. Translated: CASSEGALGTEAFF.

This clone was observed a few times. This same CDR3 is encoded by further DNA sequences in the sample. Here the CDR3 DNA reads TGTGCCAGCAGCTTAGCGGGAGTAGATACGCAGTATTTT. This codes for CASSLAGVDTQYF. The chain couples TRBV7-3 to TRBJ2-3; 7 bases align to TRBD2. Germline CDR1 is SGHTA and CDR2 is FQGTGA. Trimming removed 2 bases from V and 5 bases from J; junction bases left unmatched: 1. CDR3 length: 13 amino acids.

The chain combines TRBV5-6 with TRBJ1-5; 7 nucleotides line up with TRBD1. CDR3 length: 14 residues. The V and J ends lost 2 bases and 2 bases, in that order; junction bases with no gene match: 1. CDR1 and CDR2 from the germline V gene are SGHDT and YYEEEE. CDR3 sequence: CASSFTGGNQPQHF. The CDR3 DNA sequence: TGTGCCAGCAGCTTCACAGGGGGCAATCAGCCCCAGCATTTT.

CDR3 DNA: TGTGCCAGCGGCGGCGGAAGACTGACCTACGAGCAGTACTTC. This sequence encodes CASGGGRLTYEQYF. V usage is TRBV2 and J usage is TRBJ2-7; D not resolved. Germline values: CDR1 SNHLY, CDR2 FYNNEI. Trimming removed 8 bases at V and 2 bases at J, with 16 bases between. CDR3 length equals 14 residues.

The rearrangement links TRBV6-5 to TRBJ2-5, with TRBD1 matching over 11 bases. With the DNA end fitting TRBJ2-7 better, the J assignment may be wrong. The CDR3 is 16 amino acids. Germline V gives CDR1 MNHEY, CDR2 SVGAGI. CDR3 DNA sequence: TGTGCCAGCAGTTACCAAGGGGACAGGGGGTATTACGAGCAGTACTTC. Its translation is CASSYQGDRGYYEQYF.

The CDR3 nucleotides read TGTGCCAGCAGCCGGCCGGACGGGGATGAAAAACTGTTTTTT. It encodes CASSRPDGDEKLFF. This chain joins TRBV7-9 and TRBJ1-4; D ambiguous. This CDR3 comprises 14 residues. Trimming removed 5 bases at V and 6 bases at J, with 13 bases between. Germline V CDR1 and CDR2: SEHNR, FQNEAQ (reference sequence).

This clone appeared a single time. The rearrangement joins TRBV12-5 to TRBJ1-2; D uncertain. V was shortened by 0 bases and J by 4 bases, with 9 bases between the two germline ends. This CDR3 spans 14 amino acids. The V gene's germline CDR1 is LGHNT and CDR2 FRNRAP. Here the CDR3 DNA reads TGTGCTAGTGGTTTGGTACCCGGTACCTATGGCTACACCTTC. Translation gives CASGLVPGTYGYTF.

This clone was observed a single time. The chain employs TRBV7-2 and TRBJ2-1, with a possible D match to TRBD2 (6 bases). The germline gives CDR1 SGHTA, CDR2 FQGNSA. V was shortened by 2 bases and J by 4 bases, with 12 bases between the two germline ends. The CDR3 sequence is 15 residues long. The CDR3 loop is CASSLKYGGYNEQFF. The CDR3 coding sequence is TGTGCCAGCAGCTTAAAATACGGGGGTTACAATGAGCAGTTCTTC.

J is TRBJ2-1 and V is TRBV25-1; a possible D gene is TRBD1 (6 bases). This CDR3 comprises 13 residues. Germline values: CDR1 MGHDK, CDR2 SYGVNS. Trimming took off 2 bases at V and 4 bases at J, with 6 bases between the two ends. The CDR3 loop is CASSEGQYNEQFF. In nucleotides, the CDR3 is TGTGCCAGCAGTGAAGGACAGTACAATGAGCAGTTCTTC.

DNA of the CDR3: TGTGCCAGCAGCGTAGGCGGGGGGCCAACCACAGATACGCAGTATTTT. Protein: CASSVGGGPTTDTQYF. This chain joins TRBV9 and TRBJ2-3; 8 nucleotides line up with TRBD2. V was pared by 0 bases and J by 2 bases, with 5 bases of the junction left unmatched. This CDR3 region has 16 residues. Germline V CDR1 and CDR2: SGDLS, YYNGEE.

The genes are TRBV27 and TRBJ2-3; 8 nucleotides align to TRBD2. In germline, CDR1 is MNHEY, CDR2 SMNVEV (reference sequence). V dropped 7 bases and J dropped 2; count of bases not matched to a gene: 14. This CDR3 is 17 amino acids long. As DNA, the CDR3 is TGTGCCAGCACCTCGATTTCGGCGCGGGGGGCCACAGATACGCAGTATTTT. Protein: CASTSISARGATDTQYF.

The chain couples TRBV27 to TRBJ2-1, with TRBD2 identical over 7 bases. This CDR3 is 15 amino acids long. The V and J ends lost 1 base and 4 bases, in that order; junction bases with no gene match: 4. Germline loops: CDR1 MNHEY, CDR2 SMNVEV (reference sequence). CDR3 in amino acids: CASSLWLADYNEQFF. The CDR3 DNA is TGTGCCAGCAGTTTATGGCTAGCGGATTACAATGAGCAGTTCTTC.

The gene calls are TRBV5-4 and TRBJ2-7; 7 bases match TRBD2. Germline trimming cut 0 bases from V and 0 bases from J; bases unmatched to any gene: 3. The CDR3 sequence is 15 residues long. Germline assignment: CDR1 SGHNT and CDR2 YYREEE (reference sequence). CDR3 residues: CASSLDLAVSYEQYF. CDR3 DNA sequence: TGTGCCAGCAGCTTGGATCTAGCGGTCTCCTACGAGCAGTACTTC.